This T cell receptor (beta chain) appears in the sequencing data of a study of cytomegalovirus exposure and HLA in healthy donors. Study-wide results and caveats: Reported findings show TCR beta sequences accurately forecast HLA-A and HLA-B alleles in most subjects.

As concerns this clone: Antigen unknown.

The PCR made use of 60 Vbeta and 13 Jbeta primers. Sequenced by immunoSEQ multiplex PCR; TCRdb stores in-frame clones only, minus some. This listing includes about 160,000 clones. The sequenced sample was PBMCs. This clonotype was obtained from a man aged 25 to 40 in good health and CMV-seronegative.

The CDR3 loop is CASSFVGAPYNEQFF. The CDR3, as DNA: TGCGCCAGCAGCTTCGTGGGAGCCCCCTACAATGAGCAGTTCTTC. The chain combines TRBV5-1 with TRBJ2-1; possibly TRBD2 for D (5 bases). The CDR3 contains 15 residues. Germline CDR1 is SGHRS and CDR2 is YFSETQ. Trimming shortened V by 2 bases and J by 2 bases, and 11 bases separated the two germline ends.